Given below is one TCR beta chain in context. The authors' processing: Nucleated cell counts were estimated from reference gene primer amplification. Profiled with immunoSEQ multiplex PCR; TCRdb holds only in-frame clones, not every one. V and J calls and clone size are given by that table; D and trimming were obtained from the DNA. The table has some 71,000 clones, just over 90% seen once. The data are from a study of blood T cell repertoires in COVID-19. Study summary: Donors in the United States, Italy and Spain gave samples during acute or convalescent COVID-19. Nucleic acid was either cDNA or gDNA, and it came from T cells, B-cell-depleted T cells, or PBMCs.

Per the germline V gene, CDR1 is ENHRY and CDR2 is SYGVKD. V shed 5 bases, J shed 0 bases, and the junction held 3 bases outside the gene matches. CDR3 length equals 14 residues. The clonotype comes from a woman under 30 with acute or convalescent COVID-19. Source material: peripheral blood. This chain uses TRBV10-3 with TRBJ2-7; 8 bases align to TRBD2. CDR3 in DNA: TGTGCCATCAGTTCCGGGACTAGCTCCTACGAGCAGTACTTC. Translation gives CAISSGTSSYEQYF.